These 6 T cell receptor beta chains were sequenced from one sample in a study of cytotoxic CD8 clonotypes in ibrutinib-treated CLL. Assay used: immunoSEQ multiplex PCR; TCRdb lists only in-frame clones, some missing. The sample lists almost 250,000 clones, under 80% occurring once. This specimen was PBMCs, taken after 24 months of ibrutinib treatment. Receptors were obtained from a human donor with chronic lymphocytic leukemia.

This clone was seen only once. V usage is TRBV29-1 and J usage is TRBJ2-2; 8 bases align to TRBD2. CDR1 is SQVTM and CDR2 is ANQGSEA in the germline V gene. The CDR3 totals 15 residues. Here the CDR3 DNA reads TGCATCCCTAGGGAAAAGCGGGAGACTTTCGGGGAGCTGTTTTTT. The encoded protein is CIPREKRETFGELFF.

This clone was found a few times. The genes are TRBV19 and TRBJ2-1, with unresolved D. Germline lookup yields CDR1 LNHDA and CDR2 SQIVND (reference sequence). CDR3 length: 16 residues. V lost 5 bases and J 2 bases, leaving 16 bases between the germline ends. The CDR3 coding sequence is TGTGCCAGTAGTGCACCGGTCCCGGGCCCCTACAATGAGCAGTTCTTC. Its protein product is CASSAPVPGPYNEQFF.

The chain carries TRBV11-3 and TRBJ2-1; tentatively, D is TRBD2 (5 bases). Trimming removed 1 base from V and 12 bases from J, with 19 bases in between. Per germline, CDR1 SGHNT and CDR2 YENEEA. The CDR3 runs 15 residues. CDR3 nucleotides: TGTGCCAGCAGCTTAGGCCCCTTGTTCGGAGGCGTGCAGTTCTTC. It specifies CASSLGPLFGGVQFF.

The CDR3 nucleotides read TGTGCCAGCAGGGGGACTAGCGGGTACAATGAGCAGTTCTTC. Translated: CASRGTSGYNEQFF. The chain combines TRBV7-2 with TRBJ2-1; 12 nucleotides agree with TRBD2. The CDR3 has 14 amino acids. Germline CDR1 SGHTA, CDR2 FQGNSA. V shed 6 bases, J shed 4 bases, and the junction held 1 base outside the gene matches.

The chain uses TRBV18 and TRBJ2-1; 8 nucleotides agree with TRBD1. This CDR3 spans 16 amino acids. Germline CDR1 reads KGHSH; CDR2 reads LQKENI. The J segment lost 8 bases and the V segment lost 3 bases, leaving 12 bases of the junction unmatched. CDR3 amino acids: CASSPPGQGIGDEQFF. Here the CDR3 DNA reads TGTGCCAGCTCACCGCCCGGACAGGGTATTGGCGATGAGCAGTTCTTC.

The chain recombines TRBV5-1 with TRBJ2-1, with 13 bases aligning to TRBD2. The CDR3 totals 16 residues. V shed 2 bases and J 8 bases; nucleotides not matched to a gene: 7. Germline assignment: CDR1 SGHRS and CDR2 YFSETQ. The chain's CDR3 is CASSFWTSGSGDEQFF. As DNA, the CDR3 is TGCGCCAGCAGCTTCTGGACTAGCGGGAGTGGGGATGAGCAGTTCTTC.